This entry describes one T cell receptor (beta chain). The sample comes from a study of shared clonotypes between healthy human individuals. V lost 0 bases to trimming and J lost 7 bases, with 11 bases between them. The CDR3 spans 14 residues. Germline V gene lookup returns CDR1 SGDLS and CDR2 YYNGEE. The assay was immunoSEQ multiplex PCR, and TCRdb's table has in-frame clones only and misses some. This sample has nearly 1,000,000 clones, with 76% found just once. From CD4+ cells came CD45RA+ naive and CD45RA-negative memory subsets. The sample taken for sequencing was memory CD4+ T cells sorted from blood. Noted subset: CD45RA-negative fraction. The clonotype was recovered from a man between 18 and 29 years old in good health. This chain uses TRBV9 with TRBJ2-1, with a possible D match to TRBD1 (6 bases). This CDR3 is CASSVEVGANEQFF. The CDR3 DNA reads as TGTGCCAGCAGCGTAGAGGTGGGGGCGAATGAGCAGTTCTTC.